There are many counts of the clone carrying this T cell receptor (beta chain). Each single cDNA molecule received a unique molecular identifier. TCRdb re-called the 5' RACE reads through MiXCR, storing one row per CDR3 protein. Here the sample spans around 45,000 distinct CDR3 sequences, 3% to 4% being singletons. These data are taken from a study of early T cells in non-severe SARS-CoV-2 infection. Study-wide context: Sequencing was performed on bulk RNA from unsorted whole blood, leaving chains unpaired.

V lost 0 bases, J lost 6 bases, and 4 bases stayed unmatched. The CDR3 extends over 15 amino acids. Germline assignment: CDR1 SGDLS and CDR2 YYNGEE. The TCR originated in an adult who was a healthcare worker with PCR-confirmed SARS-CoV-2 infection or an uninfected control (not recorded which). Sequenced input: whole blood. The rearrangement links TRBV9 to TRBJ2-1; 9 bases are shared with TRBD2. Written as DNA, the CDR3 is TGTGCCAGCAGCGTAGTGGGACTAGCTGGCAATGAGCAGTTCTTC. This codes for CASSVVGLAGNEQFF.